This T cell receptor (beta chain) was found in a study of T cells expressing NK-cell markers. Study as a whole: Researchers got TCR beta repertoires out of sorted CD3+CD56+NKG2C+, CD3+CD56+NKG2C- and CD3+CD56-NKG2C+ T cells. Study-level results: For a handful of donors, these clonotypes were likewise the leading ones in the CD3+CD56-NKG2C+ fraction.

CDR3 size: 13 residues. Germline V gene lookup returns CDR1 SQVTM and CDR2 ANQGSEA. As concerns this clonotype: Its antigen is unidentified.

TCRdb reprocessed the 5' RACE reads; each CDR3 protein has one entry and no DNA is given. Listed are 500,000 to 700,000 distinct CDR3 sequences; 3.5% to 4.5% falls within the top ten. The source of this sequence is a man between 18 and 35 years old in good health. The source material was blood T cells: a sorted CD56 or NKG2C T cell subset, CD4+ or CD8+ T cells, or bulk PBMC T cells (not recorded which). The gene calls are TRBV29-1 and TRBJ2-5; TCRdb outputs TRBD1, but without DNA this stays unchecked. The CDR3 loop reads CSVEGQGRETQYF.